The clone carrying this T cell receptor (beta chain) was picked up a small number of times. Its antigen is currently unknown. A first 10-cycle multiplex round used 32 V-gene and 13 J-gene primers on TCR beta CDR3. Via MiXCR, TCRdb re-called the multiplex PCR reads, giving one row per CDR3 protein. The table lists tens of thousands of distinct CDR3 sequences, 25% to 30% of them singletons. This sample stems from a study of immune heterogeneity within non-small cell lung tumors. Germline CDR1 is MNHNS and CDR2 is SASEGT. V gave up 7 bases and J gave up 7 bases, with 10 bases separating them. The CDR3 spans 11 residues. Whole-study findings and limits: The high-frequency T-cell receptor beta clonotypes mostly did not match up between individual patients. Within a patient, dominant CDR3 beta clonotypes were shared across sites, though different locations had unique frequent clones. For local T-cell clonality, the correlation with local tumor mutational burden was moderate but significant (R approximately 0.34).

Bulk tumor gDNA, about 640 ng per sample, served as the TCR template. Spaced far apart, several biopsies were taken from each primary tumor during surgery. Patients went through curative surgery, and their non-small cell lung cancer was untreated and newly diagnosed. Sample donors consisted of newly diagnosed non-small cell lung cancer patients who were undergoing surgery with curative intent. The chain carries TRBV6-1 and TRBJ1-2, with D possibly TRBD1 on 5 matching bases. Sequenced material: lung tumor tissue. The TCR originated in a man aged 35-49 years with non-small cell lung cancer. CDR3 nucleotides: TGTGCCAGCAACAGGTACAGTGGCTACACCTTC. Its translation: CASNRYSGYTF.